Below are 23 T cell receptor beta chains sequenced from a single sample in a study of blood T cell repertoires in COVID-19. Sequenced by immunoSEQ multiplex PCR; TCRdb stores in-frame clones only, minus some. Among approximately 300,000 clones listed, roughly 90% were seen once. Source material: PBMCs or T cells enriched from blood (not recorded which). These receptors were collected from a woman aged 30 to 39 who had been exposed to COVID-19.

This clone showed up just a few times. The genes are TRBV5-6 and TRBJ1-3; possibly TRBD1 for D (6 bases). CDR1 and CDR2 from the germline V gene are SGHDT and YYEEEE. The CDR3 covers 17 residues. Trimming took 3 bases from V and 1 from J, leaving 17 bases between them. The CDR3 loop is CASSWGTTGLSGNTIYF. The DNA for the CDR3 is TGTGCCAGCAGCTGGGGAACTACAGGGCTGTCTGGAAACACCATATATTTT.

The chain recombines TRBV28 with TRBJ2-2; tentative D call: TRBD2 (7 bases). Germline CDR1 is MDHEN and CDR2 is SYDVKM. V lost 3 bases and J lost 0, with 8 bases in between. The CDR3 runs 15 residues. In DNA form, the CDR3 reads TGTGCCAGCAGTTTCGGGGGGCCGAACACCGGGGAGCTGTTTTTT. The encoded protein is CASSFGGPNTGELFF.

The rearrangement uses TRBV9 and TRBJ1-2, with TRBD1 matching over 7 bases. The CDR3 is 17 residues long. Germline V gene lookup returns CDR1 SGDLS and CDR2 YYNGEE. Trimming cost V 3 bases and J 1 base; bases outside gene matches: 12. The CDR3, as DNA: TGTGCCAGCAGCGCCAGCCGGGACAGAGGGATTAACTATGGCTACACCTTC. Its protein product is CASSASRDRGINYGYTF.

This clone appeared a single time. The chain recombines TRBV5-4 with TRBJ1-2, with no clear D. The CDR3 spans 14 residues. Germline V gene sequence: CDR1 SGHNT, CDR2 YYREEE (reference sequence). V was trimmed by 1 base and J by 9 bases, leaving 16 bases between them. CDR3 residues: CASSLITQTISYTF. The DNA of the CDR3 is TGTGCCAGCAGCTTGATAACCCAGACTATAAGCTACACCTTC.

As DNA, the CDR3 is TGCGCCAGCAGCTCGGGACTAGCGAGGGAGACCCAGTACTTC. This translates into CASSSGLARETQYF. The gene calls are TRBV5-1 and TRBJ2-5; 10 nucleotides align to TRBD2. With V trimmed by 3 bases and J by 5 bases, 4 bases remained unmatched. CDR1 is SGHRS, CDR2 YFSETQ, per germline. The CDR3 totals 14 residues.

This clone was seen more than once but under ten times. The CDR3 region has the DNA TGTGCCAGCAGTCCACAGGGGGCAGGGGGTAACGAGCAGTACTTC. Amino acid sequence: CASSPQGAGGNEQYF. This sequence joins TRBV11-2 and TRBJ2-7; 9 bases fit TRBD1. Germline trimming cut 6 bases from V and 5 bases from J; bases unmatched to any gene: 11. CDR1 and CDR2 from the germline V gene are SGHAT and FQNNGV. CDR3 size: 15 residues.

CDR3 loop: CASSPLIGQGTETQYF. The CDR3 nucleotides read TGCGCCAGCAGCCCACTAATCGGACAGGGGACGGAGACCCAGTACTTC. This chain links TRBV4-1 with TRBJ2-5; 9 bases are shared with TRBD1. The V gene end was trimmed by 4 bases and the J gene end by 5 bases; junction bases not matched to a gene: 11. This CDR3 has 16 residues. The germline V gene has CDR1 MGHRA and CDR2 YSYEKL.

V gene TRBV19 combines with J gene TRBJ1-1; D is possibly TRBD1 (6 bases). The V and J ends lost 8 bases and 2 bases respectively, with 12 bases between them. Germline assignment: CDR1 LNHDA and CDR2 SQIVND (reference sequence). The CDR3 is 13 amino acids. The CDR3 protein is CASLGAVNTEAFF. For the CDR3, the DNA is TGTGCCAGTTTGGGGGCGGTTAACACTGAAGCTTTCTTT. The whole variable domain, filled in from reference TRBV19 and TRBJ1-1, reads DGGITQSPKYLFRKEGQNVTLSCEQNLNHDAMYWYRQDPGQGLRLIYYSQIVNDFQKGDIAEGYSVSREKKESFPLTVTSAQKNPTAFYLCASLGAVNTEAFFGQGTRLTVV.

The CDR3 DNA follows: TGTGCCAGCAGTTTAGACGAGGCGGCAGCCTACGAGCAGTACTTC. As protein: CASSLDEAAAYEQYF. This chain links TRBV27 with TRBJ2-7; no clear D gene. Looked up from germline, CDR1 is MNHEY and CDR2 is SMNVEV (reference sequence). The V end was cut by 2 bases, the J end by 2 bases, with 13 bases between. The CDR3 has 15 residues.

This chain links TRBV7-3 with TRBJ1-6, with D hard to call. This CDR3 spans 13 amino acids. V was pared by 5 bases and J by 8 bases, with 10 bases between. Germline V gene sequence: CDR1 SGHTA, CDR2 FQGTGA. The chain's CDR3 is CASSISLYSPLHF. CDR3 DNA: TGTGCCAGCAGCATCTCTCTTTATTCACCCCTCCACTTT. Full variable domain (remainder filled in from reference TRBV7-3 and TRBJ1-6): GAGVSQTPSNKVTEKGKYVELRCDPISGHTALYWYRQSLGQGPEFLIYFQGTGAADDSGLPNDRFFAVRPEGSVSTLKIQRTERGDSAVYLCASSISLYSPLHFGNGTRLTVT.

This clone showed up just once. The rearrangement links TRBV5-4 to TRBJ1-1; the D is unclear. Trimming left V 4 bases short and J 3 bases short, with 13 bases between. Germline CDR1 SGHNT, CDR2 YYREEE (reference sequence). The CDR3 spans 14 residues. The CDR3 protein is CASSPWAGDTEAFF. The CDR3 nucleotides are TGTGCCAGCAGCCCCTGGGCTGGTGACACTGAAGCTTTCTTT. Variable domain in full (rest from reference TRBV5-4 and TRBJ1-1): ETGVTQSPTHLIKTRGQQVTLRCSSQSGHNTVSWYQQALGQGPQFIFQYYREEENGRGNFPPRFSGLQFPNYSSELNVNALELDDSALYLCASSPWAGDTEAFFGQGTRLTVV.

This rearrangement joins TRBV7-9 to TRBJ2-7; D ambiguous. This CDR3 is built from 12 residues. Germline CDR1 SEHNR, CDR2 FQNEAQ (reference sequence). V dropped 5 bases and J dropped 5 bases, with 10 bases sitting between them. The CDR3: CASSNAVHEQYF. The CDR3 DNA reads as TGTGCCAGCAGCAACGCGGTCCACGAGCAGTACTTC.

V usage is TRBV2 and J usage is TRBJ1-4, with D perhaps TRBD1 (5 bases). Germline CDR1 is SNHLY and CDR2 is FYNNEI. The CDR3 extends over 12 amino acids. The V end lost 2 bases, the J end lost 12 bases, and 10 bases lay between the germline ends. The CDR3 DNA sequence: TGTGCCAGCAGTGAACCGGGACTTCAACTGTTTTTT. It is translated as CASSEPGLQLFF.

The chain has TRBV6-2 or TRBV6-3 and TRBJ1-1; no clear D. The CDR3 is 13 amino acids. V was clipped by 5 bases and J by 1 base, with 8 bases between them. Germline lookup yields CDR1 MNHEY and CDR2 SVGEGT. The DNA of the CDR3 is TGTGCCAGCAGTACAACAGAGAACACTGAAGCTTTCTTT. Its translation: CASSTTENTEAFF.

On this clone: Compared with germline, one end of the junction differs, possibly owing to a read error. The J gene is TRBJ1-1, the V gene TRBV13; 11 bases map to TRBD1. CDR1 is PRHDT, CDR2 FYEKMQ, per germline (reference sequence). This CDR3 region has 15 residues. For the CDR3, the DNA is TGTGCCAGCAGCCTAGGGACAGGGGGTAGGGCTGAAGCTTTCTTT. Protein product: CASSLGTGGRAEAFF.

This clone was seen just once. The rearrangement uses TRBV9 and TRBJ2-7, with 8 positions matching TRBD1. Germline assignment: CDR1 SGDLS and CDR2 YYNGEE. V lost 4 bases to trimming and J lost 6 bases; unmatched junction nucleotides: 12. The CDR3 consists of 15 residues. CDR3 sequence: CASSPRDRTRGEQYF. The CDR3 DNA sequence: TGTGCCAGCAGCCCGAGGGACAGGACGAGGGGCGAGCAGTACTTC.

This CDR3 reads CASSVTGKEQYF. CDR3 nucleotide sequence: TGTGCCAGCAGCGTGACAGGGAAAGAGCAGTACTTC. V is TRBV2 and J is TRBJ2-7, with TRBD1 matching over 7 bases. Germline V gives CDR1 SNHLY, CDR2 FYNNEI. The CDR3 runs 12 residues. V lost 6 bases to trimming and J lost 7 bases; unmatched junction nucleotides: 6.

The CDR3 DNA is TGCGCCAGCAGCCCCGACAGTTACAATGAGCAGTTCTTC. Amino acids: CASSPDSYNEQFF. The chain has TRBV5-1 and TRBJ2-1, with a weak D call TRBD1 (5 bases). V was cut by 4 bases and J by 4 bases, with 9 bases left in between. The germline gives CDR1 SGHRS, CDR2 YFSETQ. This CDR3 has 13 amino acids.

The V and J genes are TRBV10-3 and TRBJ2-3; 11 nucleotides match TRBD2. V shed 3 bases, J shed 4 bases, and the junction held 3 bases outside the gene matches. This CDR3 is built from 15 residues. Germline assignment: CDR1 ENHRY and CDR2 SYGVKD. CDR3 protein: CAISDSGGASDTQYF. CDR3 nucleotide sequence: TGTGCCATCAGTGATAGCGGGGGGGCATCAGATACGCAGTATTTT.

The rearrangement uses TRBV24-1 and TRBJ2-4; D is possibly TRBD1 (5 bases). The CDR3 contains 17 residues. Germline V gene lookup returns CDR1 KGHDR and CDR2 SFDVKD. The V end was cut by 2 bases, the J end by 3 bases, with 16 bases between. CDR3 nucleotides: TGTGCCACCAGTGATTCGAATGCAGGGTGGGGCAAAAACATTCAGTACTTC. It specifies CATSDSNAGWGKNIQYF.

The V gene is TRBV27, the J gene TRBJ1-5; D gene ambiguous. CDR1 MNHEY and CDR2 SMNVEV come from the germline V gene (reference sequence). The CDR3 spans 15 residues. V was trimmed by 0 bases and J by 7 bases, leaving 13 bases between them. The chain's CDR3 is CASSLSGRRTQPQHF. CDR3 in DNA: TGTGCCAGCAGTTTATCGGGCAGGCGAACCCAGCCCCAGCATTTT.

This clone has just a few counts. The V call is TRBV29-1, the J call TRBJ1-1, with D hard to call. V gave up 1 base and J gave up 10 bases, with 16 bases separating them. The CDR3 is made up of 13 amino acids. The germline V gene encodes CDR1 SQVTM and CDR2 ANQGSEA. In DNA form, the CDR3 reads TGCAGCGTTGAAGGTGGTCGCGATATCCGAGCTTTCTTT. Translating it yields CSVEGGRDIRAFF. Supplemented by reference TRBV29-1 and TRBJ1-1, the full variable domain reads SAVISQKPSRDICQRGTSLTIQCQVDSQVTMMFWYRQQPGQSLTLIATANQGSEATYESGFVIDKFPISRPNLTFSTLTVSNMSPEDSSIYLCSVEGGRDIRAFFGQGTRLTVV.

The chain is built from TRBV27 and TRBJ1-2; TRBD1 might be the D (6 bases). Germline-derived CDR1 and CDR2 are MNHEY and SMNVEV (reference sequence). CDR3 length equals 13 residues. V lost 6 bases and J lost 7, with 15 bases in between. CDR3 nucleotides: TGTGCCAGCAGCCCGGGGGGCCTCGCTGGCTACACCTTC. This encodes CASSPGGLAGYTF.